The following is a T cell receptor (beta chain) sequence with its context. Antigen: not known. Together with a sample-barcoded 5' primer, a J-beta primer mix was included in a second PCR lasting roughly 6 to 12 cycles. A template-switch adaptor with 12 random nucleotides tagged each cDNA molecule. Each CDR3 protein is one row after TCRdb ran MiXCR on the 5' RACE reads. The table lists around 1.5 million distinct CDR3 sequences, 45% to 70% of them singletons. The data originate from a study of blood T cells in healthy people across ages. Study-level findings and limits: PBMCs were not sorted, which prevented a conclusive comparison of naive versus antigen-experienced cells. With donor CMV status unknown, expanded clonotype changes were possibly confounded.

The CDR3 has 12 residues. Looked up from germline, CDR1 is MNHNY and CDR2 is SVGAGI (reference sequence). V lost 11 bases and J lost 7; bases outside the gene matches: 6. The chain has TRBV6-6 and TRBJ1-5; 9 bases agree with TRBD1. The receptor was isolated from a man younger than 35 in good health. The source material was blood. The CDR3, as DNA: TGTGCCTGTCGGGACAGGGTCCAGCCCCAGCATTTT. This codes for CACRDRVQPQHF.